One T cell receptor (beta chain) is described in this entry. Its antigen is still unknown. This entry comes from a study of T-cell reconstitution after alpha-beta-depleted transplantation in children. As it was prepared, the TCRbeta library received unique molecular identifiers. TCRdb used MiXCR to reprocess the PCR reads, holding one entry per CDR3 protein. The profile covers hundreds of thousands of distinct CDR3 sequences, with about 16% appearing a single time and about 5% taken by the ten largest. Whole-study findings and limits: Several hundred expanded graft clones reportedly supplied alpha-beta T cells about two months after transplant. Surviving recipient cells, namely T cells and thymic progenitors, were the source of high day-60 TCRbeta diversity in some patients. Counts and diversity of T cells one year after transplant came mostly from newly produced T cells.

This TCR was recovered from a male patient aged 10 to 17 who had a stem cell transplant for acute lymphoblastic leukemia, so the T cells may come from the graft donor. Sequenced here: PBMCs, mostly from graft donor cells, sampled 360 days after TCRalphabeta/CD19-depleted stem cell transplant.

The CDR3 loop is CASSLEGDNSPLHF. CDR3 nucleotide sequence: TGCGCCAGCAGCTTGGAGGGAGACAATTCACCCCTCCACTTT. J is TRBJ1-6 and V is TRBV5-1; D gene unclear. The germline V gene has CDR1 SGHRS and CDR2 YFSETQ. The CDR3 extends over 14 amino acids. V was clipped by 0 bases and J by 7 bases, with 8 bases between them.